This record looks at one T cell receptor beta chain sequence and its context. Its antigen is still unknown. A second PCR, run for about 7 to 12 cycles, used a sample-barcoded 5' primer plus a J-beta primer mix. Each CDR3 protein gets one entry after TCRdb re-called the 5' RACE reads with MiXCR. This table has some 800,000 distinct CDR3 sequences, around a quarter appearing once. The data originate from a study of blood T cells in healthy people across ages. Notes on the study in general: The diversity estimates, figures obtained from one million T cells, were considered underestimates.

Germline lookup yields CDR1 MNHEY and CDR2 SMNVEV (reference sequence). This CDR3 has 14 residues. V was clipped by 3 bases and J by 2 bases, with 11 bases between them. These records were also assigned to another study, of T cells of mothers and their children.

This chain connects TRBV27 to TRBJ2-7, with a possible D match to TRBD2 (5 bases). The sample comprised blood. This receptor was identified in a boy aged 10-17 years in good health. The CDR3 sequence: CASSLVGDPYEQYF. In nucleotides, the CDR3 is TGTGCCAGCAGTTTGGTGGGAGATCCCTACGAGCAGTACTTC.